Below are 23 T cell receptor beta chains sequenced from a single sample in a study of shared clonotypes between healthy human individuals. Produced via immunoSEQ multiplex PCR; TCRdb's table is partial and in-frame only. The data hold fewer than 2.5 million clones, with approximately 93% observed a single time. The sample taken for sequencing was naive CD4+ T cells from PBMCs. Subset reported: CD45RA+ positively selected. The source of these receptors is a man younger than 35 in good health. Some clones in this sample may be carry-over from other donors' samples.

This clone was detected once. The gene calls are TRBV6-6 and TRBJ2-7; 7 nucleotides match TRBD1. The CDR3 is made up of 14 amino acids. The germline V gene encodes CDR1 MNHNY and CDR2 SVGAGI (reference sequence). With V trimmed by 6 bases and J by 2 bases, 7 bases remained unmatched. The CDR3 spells CASRDRIPPYEQYF. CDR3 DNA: TGTGCCAGCAGGGACAGGATCCCACCCTACGAGCAGTACTTC.

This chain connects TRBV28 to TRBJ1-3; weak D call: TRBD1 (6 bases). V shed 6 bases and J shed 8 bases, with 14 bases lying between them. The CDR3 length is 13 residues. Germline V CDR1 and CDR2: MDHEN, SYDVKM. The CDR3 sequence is CASSRTGRDTIYF. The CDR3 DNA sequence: TGTGCCAGCAGCCGTACAGGGAGGGACACCATATATTTT.

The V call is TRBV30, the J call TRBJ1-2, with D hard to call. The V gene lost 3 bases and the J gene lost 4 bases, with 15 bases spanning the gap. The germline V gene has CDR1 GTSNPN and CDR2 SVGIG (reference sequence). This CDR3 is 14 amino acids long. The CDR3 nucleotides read TGTGCCTGGAGCGAAGGGAGAATTTTCTATGGCTACACCTTC. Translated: CAWSEGRIFYGYTF.

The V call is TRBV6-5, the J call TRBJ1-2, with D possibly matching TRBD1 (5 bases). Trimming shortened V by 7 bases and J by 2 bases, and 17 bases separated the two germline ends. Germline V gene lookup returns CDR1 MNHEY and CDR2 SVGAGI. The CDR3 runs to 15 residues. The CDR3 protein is CASTYQAAGNYGYTF. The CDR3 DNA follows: TGTGCCAGCACCTATCAGGCGGCAGGGAACTATGGCTACACCTTC.

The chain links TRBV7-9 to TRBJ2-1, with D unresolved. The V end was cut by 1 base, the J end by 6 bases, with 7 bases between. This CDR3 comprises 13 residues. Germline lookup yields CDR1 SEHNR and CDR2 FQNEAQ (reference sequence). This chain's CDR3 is CASSLETPNEQFF. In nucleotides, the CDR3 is TGTGCCAGCAGCTTAGAGACACCCAATGAGCAGTTCTTC.

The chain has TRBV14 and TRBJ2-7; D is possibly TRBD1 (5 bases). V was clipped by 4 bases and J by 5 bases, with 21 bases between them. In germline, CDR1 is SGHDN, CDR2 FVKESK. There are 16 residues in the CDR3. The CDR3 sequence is CASSLESGLRRHEQYF. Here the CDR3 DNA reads TGTGCCAGCAGCCTTGAGTCAGGGCTCCGCCGCCACGAGCAGTACTTC.

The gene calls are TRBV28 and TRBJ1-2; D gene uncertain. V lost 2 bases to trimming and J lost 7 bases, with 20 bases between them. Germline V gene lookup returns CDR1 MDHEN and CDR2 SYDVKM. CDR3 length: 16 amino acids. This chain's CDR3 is CASSLRVALKAIGYTF. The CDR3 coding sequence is TGTGCCAGCAGTTTACGGGTAGCCCTTAAGGCTATTGGCTACACCTTC.

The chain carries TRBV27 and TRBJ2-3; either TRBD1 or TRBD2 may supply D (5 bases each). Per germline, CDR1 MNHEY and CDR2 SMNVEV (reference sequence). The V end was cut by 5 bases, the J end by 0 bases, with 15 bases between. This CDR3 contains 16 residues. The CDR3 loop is CASSPRGPQSTDTQYF. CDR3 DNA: TGTGCCAGCAGTCCCCGGGGCCCCCAGAGCACAGATACGCAGTATTTT.

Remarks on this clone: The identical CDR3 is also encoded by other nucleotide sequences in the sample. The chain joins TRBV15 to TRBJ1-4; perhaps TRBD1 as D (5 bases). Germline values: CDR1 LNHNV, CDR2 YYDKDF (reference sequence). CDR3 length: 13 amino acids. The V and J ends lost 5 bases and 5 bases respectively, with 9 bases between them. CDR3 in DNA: TGTGCCACCAGCCGGGGCTCAAATGAAAAACTGTTTTTT. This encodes CATSRGSNEKLFF. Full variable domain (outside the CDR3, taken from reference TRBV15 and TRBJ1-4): DAMVIQNPRYQVTQFGKPVTLSCSQTLNHNVMYWYQQKSSQAPKLLFHYYDKDFNNEADTPDNFQSRRPNTSFCFLDIRSPGLGDTAMYLCATSRGSNEKLFFGSGTQLSVL.

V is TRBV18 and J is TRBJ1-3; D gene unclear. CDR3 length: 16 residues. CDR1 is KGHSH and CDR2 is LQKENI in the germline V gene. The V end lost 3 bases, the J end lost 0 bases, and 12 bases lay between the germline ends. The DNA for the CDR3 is TGTGCCAGCTCACCTGGACCGATATTCTCTGGAAACACCATATATTTT. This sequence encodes CASSPGPIFSGNTIYF.

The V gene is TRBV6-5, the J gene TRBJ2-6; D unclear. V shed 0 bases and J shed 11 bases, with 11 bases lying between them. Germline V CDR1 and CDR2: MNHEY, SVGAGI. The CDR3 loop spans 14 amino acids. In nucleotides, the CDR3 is TGTGCCAGCAGTTACTCGAGACGGCCGGACGTCCTGACTTTC. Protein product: CASSYSRRPDVLTF.

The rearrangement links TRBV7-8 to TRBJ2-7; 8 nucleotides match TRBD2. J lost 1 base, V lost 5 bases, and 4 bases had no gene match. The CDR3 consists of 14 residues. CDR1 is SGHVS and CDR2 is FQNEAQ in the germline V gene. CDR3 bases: TGTGCCAGCAGCCCGGGGGGGACGTCCTACGAGCAGTACTTC. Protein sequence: CASSPGGTSYEQYF.

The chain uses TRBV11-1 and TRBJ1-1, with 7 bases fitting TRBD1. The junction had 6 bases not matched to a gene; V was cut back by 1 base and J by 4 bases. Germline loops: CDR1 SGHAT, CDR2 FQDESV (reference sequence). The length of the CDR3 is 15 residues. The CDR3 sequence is CASSLDRGFFTEAFF. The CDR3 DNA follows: TGTGCCAGCAGCTTAGACAGGGGCTTTTTCACTGAAGCTTTCTTT.

CDR3 DNA sequence: TGTGCCAGCAGCCCAGAGGGACACGCCGGGAACATTCAGTACTTC. Protein product: CASSPEGHAGNIQYF. The chain carries TRBV11-2 and TRBJ2-4; tentatively, D is TRBD1 (6 bases). V was trimmed by 5 bases and J by 7 bases, leaving 18 bases between them. Germline V gene lookup returns CDR1 SGHAT and CDR2 FQNNGV. This CDR3 is 15 amino acids long.

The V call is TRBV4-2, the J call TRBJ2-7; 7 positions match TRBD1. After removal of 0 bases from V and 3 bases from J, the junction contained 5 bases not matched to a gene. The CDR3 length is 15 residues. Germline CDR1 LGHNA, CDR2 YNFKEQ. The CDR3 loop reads CASSQETGQLYEQYF. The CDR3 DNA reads TGTGCCAGCAGCCAAGAAACGGGACAGCTCTACGAGCAGTACTTC.

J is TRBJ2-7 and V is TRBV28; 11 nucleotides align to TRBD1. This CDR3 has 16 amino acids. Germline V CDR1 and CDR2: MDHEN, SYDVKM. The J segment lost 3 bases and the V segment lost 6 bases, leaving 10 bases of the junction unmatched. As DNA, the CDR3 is TGTGCCAGCAGCATAGGGCCCGGGACAGGGGGCTACGAGCAGTACTTC. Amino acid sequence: CASSIGPGTGGYEQYF.

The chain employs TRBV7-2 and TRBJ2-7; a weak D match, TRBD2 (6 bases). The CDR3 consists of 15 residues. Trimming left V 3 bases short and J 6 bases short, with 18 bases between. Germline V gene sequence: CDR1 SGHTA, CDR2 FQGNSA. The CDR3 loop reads CASSFSGGSPAEQYF. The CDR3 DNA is TGTGCCAGCAGCTTTAGCGGTGGGAGCCCTGCCGAGCAGTACTTC.

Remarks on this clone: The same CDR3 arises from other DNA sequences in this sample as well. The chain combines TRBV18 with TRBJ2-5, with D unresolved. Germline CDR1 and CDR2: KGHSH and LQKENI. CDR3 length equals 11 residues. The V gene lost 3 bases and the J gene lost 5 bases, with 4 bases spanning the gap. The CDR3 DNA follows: TGTGCCAGCTCACCTGAGGAGACCCAGTACTTC. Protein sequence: CASSPEETQYF.

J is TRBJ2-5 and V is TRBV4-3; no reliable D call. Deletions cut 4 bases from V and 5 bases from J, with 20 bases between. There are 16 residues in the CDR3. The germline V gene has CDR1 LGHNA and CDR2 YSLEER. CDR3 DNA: TGCGCCAGCAGCCCACAAGCCCCCAGCCCCGGGGAGACCCAGTACTTC. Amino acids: CASSPQAPSPGETQYF.

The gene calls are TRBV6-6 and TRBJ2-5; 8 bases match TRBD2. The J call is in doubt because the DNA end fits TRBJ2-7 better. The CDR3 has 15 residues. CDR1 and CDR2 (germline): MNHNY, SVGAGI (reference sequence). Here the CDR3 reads CASTRAGGLSYEQYF. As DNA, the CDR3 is TGTGCCAGCACTCGGGCGGGAGGCCTTTCCTACGAGCAGTACTTC.

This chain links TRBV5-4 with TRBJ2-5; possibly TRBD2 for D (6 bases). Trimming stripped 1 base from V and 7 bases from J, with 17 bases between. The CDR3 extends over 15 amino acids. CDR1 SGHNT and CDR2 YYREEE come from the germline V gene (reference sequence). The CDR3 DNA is TGTGCCAGCAGCTTGAGTCTCGCGGGGCAGGGGACCCAGTACTTC. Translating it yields CASSLSLAGQGTQYF.

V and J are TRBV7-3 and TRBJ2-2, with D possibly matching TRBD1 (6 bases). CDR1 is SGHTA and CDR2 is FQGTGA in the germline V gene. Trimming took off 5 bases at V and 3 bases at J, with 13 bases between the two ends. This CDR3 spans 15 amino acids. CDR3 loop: CASSPQGWYTGELFF. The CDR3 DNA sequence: TGTGCCAGCAGCCCACAGGGTTGGTACACCGGGGAGCTGTTTTTT.

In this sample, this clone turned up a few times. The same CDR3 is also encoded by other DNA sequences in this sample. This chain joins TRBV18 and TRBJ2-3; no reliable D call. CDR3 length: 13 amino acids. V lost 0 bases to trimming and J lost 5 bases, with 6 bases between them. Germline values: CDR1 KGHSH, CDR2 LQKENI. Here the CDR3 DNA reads TGTGCCAGCTCACCACCAGAAGGAGATACGCAGTATTTT. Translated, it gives CASSPPEGDTQYF.